These 22 T cell receptor beta chains were all obtained from the same sample, sequenced in a study of T cells in Graves' hyperthyroidism and ophthalmopathy. Amplification targeted TCR beta CDR3 regions from RNA transcripts. During a first-round RT-PCR of the TCR CDR3, the HTBI primer set was used. MiXCR was run by TCRdb on the multiplex PCR reads, yielding one entry per CDR3 protein. The table lists hundreds of thousands of distinct CDR3 sequences, 15% to 20% of them singletons. Material: blood. These TCRs come from a middle-aged woman with Graves' ophthalmopathy.

This clonotype was counted at least ten times. This rearrangement joins TRBV6-1 to TRBJ2-1; 11 bases fit TRBD2. Germline CDR1 MNHNS, CDR2 SASEGT. The ends lost 8 bases at V and 7 bases at J; junction bases unmatched: 4. The CDR3 totals 13 residues. DNA of the CDR3: TGTGCCAGCGGAGGACTAGCGGGTAATGAGCAGTTCTTC. The encoded protein is CASGGLAGNEQFF.

The chain combines TRBV11-3 with TRBJ1-1, with a weak D call TRBD1 (5 bases). Looked up from germline, CDR1 is SGHNT and CDR2 is YENEEA. Trimming removed 1 base from V and 7 bases from J, with 10 bases in between. The CDR3 has 13 amino acids. CDR3 nucleotides: TGTGCCAGCAGCTTAGGTTCGGGGGGTGAAGCTTTCTTT. Translated: CASSLGSGGEAFF.

This clonotype has at least ten counts. The J gene is TRBJ2-1, the V gene TRBV7-9; the D is unclear. The CDR3 loop spans 15 amino acids. Germline CDR1 and CDR2: SEHNR and FQNEAQ (reference sequence). V lost 5 bases and J lost 0, with 11 bases in between. In DNA form, the CDR3 reads TGTGCCAGCAGCCTTTCCAGGAGCTCCTACAATGAGCAGTTCTTC. It is translated as CASSLSRSSYNEQFF.

This clonotype was recorded many times. V usage is TRBV6-1 and J usage is TRBJ1-5, with D possibly matching TRBD1 (5 bases). The germline CDR1 and CDR2 sequences are MNHNS and SASEGT. Trimming took 4 bases from V and 1 from J, leaving 11 bases between them. The CDR3 spans 15 residues. CDR3 DNA: TGTGCCAGCAGTGCAAACAGGAGCAGCAATCAGCCCCAGCATTTT. Translating it yields CASSANRSSNQPQHF.

The genes are TRBV12-3 or TRBV12-4 and TRBJ1-2; perhaps TRBD1 as D (6 bases). The CDR3 runs 14 residues. V lost 5 bases and J lost 6, with 16 bases in between. As DNA, the CDR3 is TGTGCCAGCAGTCTACTCGGACAGTTCAATGGCTACACCTTC. Its protein is CASSLLGQFNGYTF.

V gene TRBV6-1 combines with J gene TRBJ1-2; D is perhaps TRBD1 (5 bases). V was trimmed by 6 bases and J by 2 bases, leaving 10 bases between them. The CDR3 spans 13 residues. CDR1 is MNHNS and CDR2 is SASEGT in the germline V gene. The CDR3 region is CASSASGNYGYTF. CDR3 nucleotides: TGTGCCAGCAGCGCCTCAGGGAACTATGGCTACACCTTC.

To note about this clonotype: Just one base apart from a much larger clone, this may be a read error. The rearrangement links TRBV28 to TRBJ1-2, with D possibly being TRBD1 (5 bases). The CDR3 is 15 residues long. Germline V gene lookup returns CDR1 MDHEN and CDR2 SYDVKM. DNA of the CDR3: TGTGCCGGCAGTTTCGGGGGACGGCAAAACTATGGCTACACCTTC. Amino acid sequence: CAGSFGGRQNYGYTF.

This clonotype was seen repeatedly, ten times or more. The gene calls are TRBV6-1 and TRBJ2-7; maybe TRBD1 (7 bases). The length of the CDR3 is 13 residues. Germline V gives CDR1 MNHNS, CDR2 SASEGT. V dropped 10 bases and J dropped 4 bases, with 17 bases sitting between them. CDR3 amino acids: CAIRQGGVYEQYF. CDR3 coding DNA: TGTGCCATTAGACAGGGAGGAGTTTACGAGCAGTACTTC.

Points on this clonotype: Mismatch with germline at one junction end may stem from a read error. The chain recombines TRBV20-1 with TRBJ2-2; 9 bases agree with TRBD1. CDR1 and CDR2 (germline): DFQATT, SNEGSKA (reference sequence). The CDR3 covers 19 residues. CDR3: CSARGRTGASLVNTGDLFF. The DNA of the CDR3 is TGCAGTGCTAGAGGACGGACAGGGGCGAGCCTAGTGAACACCGGGGATCTGTTTTTT.

This clonotype was seen repeatedly, ten times or more. This chain links TRBV11-1 with TRBJ2-1; TRBD2 matches at 8 bases. The CDR3 is 15 amino acids. The V and J ends lost 2 bases and 9 bases, in that order; junction bases with no gene match: 9. Germline assignment: CDR1 SGHAT and CDR2 FQDESV (reference sequence). Written as DNA, the CDR3 is TGTGCCAGCAGCTTAACAGCGGGAGATGGATCTGAGCAGTTCTTC. It encodes CASSLTAGDGSEQFF.

The table lists this clonotype with a few counts. The rearrangement joins TRBV9 to TRBJ2-3; 10 positions agree with TRBD2. The CDR3 is 17 residues long. CDR1 is SGDLS, CDR2 YYNGEE, per germline. V was clipped by 0 bases and J by 3 bases; unmatched bases: 7. This CDR3 is CASSVAGAGGRTDTQYF. The CDR3 DNA sequence: TGTGCCAGCAGCGTAGCCGGAGCGGGGGGGCGGACAGATACGCAGTATTTT.

The V call is TRBV29-1, the J call TRBJ2-4; TRBD1 matches 7 bases. This CDR3 is 12 amino acids long. V trimming: 8 bases; J trimming: 6 bases; junction bases outside the gene matches: 7. Germline-derived CDR1 and CDR2 are SQVTM and ANQGSEA. CDR3 coding DNA: TGCAGCTCCAAAACAGGGGCAAACATTCAGTACTTC. Protein product: CSSKTGANIQYF. Drawing the rest from reference TRBV29-1 and TRBJ2-4, the complete variable domain is SAVISQKPSRDICQRGTSLTIQCQVDSQVTMMFWYRQQPGQSLTLIATANQGSEATYESGFVIDKFPISRPNLTFSTLTVSNMSPEDSSIYLCSSKTGANIQYFGAGTRLSVL.

The J gene is TRBJ1-4, the V gene TRBV12-3 or TRBV12-4; D may be TRBD1 (5 bases). V was cut by 3 bases and J by 8 bases, with 10 bases left in between. CDR3 length equals 13 residues. CDR3 DNA sequence: TGTGCCAGCAGTTTTGCCAGGGTAGAAAAACTGTTTTTT. Amino acid sequence: CASSFARVEKLFF.

This clonotype was detected ten times or more. The rearrangement uses TRBV27 and TRBJ2-1, with 11 bases that match TRBD2. This CDR3 has 15 residues. Per germline, CDR1 MNHEY and CDR2 SMNVEV (reference sequence). The V gene end was trimmed by 5 bases and the J gene end by 10 bases; junction bases not matched to a gene: 10. CDR3 coding DNA: TGTGCCAGCAGTGGGGTAGCGGGAGGGCTGCGAGAGCAGTTCTTC. It translates to CASSGVAGGLREQFF.

The V gene is TRBV28, the J gene TRBJ1-1; tentatively, D is TRBD1 (5 bases). V lost 7 bases to trimming and J lost 7 bases, with 22 bases between them. Germline values: CDR1 MDHEN, CDR2 SYDVKM. CDR3 size: 15 residues. The CDR3 coding sequence is TGTGCCAGCAAGGATCCCGGGGCAGGGAAGGATGAAGCTTTCTTT. Its protein is CASKDPGAGKDEAFF.

The chain is built from TRBV6-1 and TRBJ1-1, with 11 bases identical to TRBD1. Germline loops: CDR1 MNHNS, CDR2 SASEGT. There are 16 residues in the CDR3. Trimming removed 4 bases from V and 0 bases from J; junction bases left unmatched: 4. The CDR3 nucleotides are TGTGCCAGCAGTGGGACAGGGGGCGCGGTGAACACTGAAGCTTTCTTT. Amino acid sequence: CASSGTGGAVNTEAFF.

This clonotype was seen only a few times. V is TRBV3-1 and J is TRBJ2-4; D may match TRBD1 or TRBD2 (5 bases each). This CDR3 is 13 amino acids long. The V gene lost 6 bases and the J gene lost 7 bases, with 13 bases spanning the gap. Germline assignment: CDR1 LGHDT and CDR2 YNNKEL (reference sequence). CDR3 coding DNA: TGTGCCAGCAGGGGGGACGGACGGAACATTCAGTACTTC. Amino acids: CASRGDGRNIQYF.

This sequence joins TRBV6-1 and TRBJ2-5; TRBD1 aligns across 9 bases. Germline V lookup: CDR1 MNHNS, CDR2 SASEGT. V lost 6 bases to trimming and J lost 4 bases; unmatched junction nucleotides: 9. The CDR3 runs 15 residues. In nucleotides, the CDR3 is TGTGCCAGCAGCGCGAACAGACAGGGGGGAGAGACCCAGTACTTC. It translates to CASSANRQGGETQYF.

Concerning this clonotype itself: A read error may explain this, as a much larger clone is one base away. This chain connects TRBV20-1 to TRBJ2-2; a weak D match, TRBD1 (6 bases). The DNA end is more similar to TRBJ1-1, so the J call may be wrong. The germline gives CDR1 DFQATT, CDR2 SNEGSKA (reference sequence). The CDR3 loop spans 13 amino acids. CDR3 nucleotide sequence: TGCAGTGCTAGAGATGGACAGACATCTGGAGCTTTCTTT. As protein: CSARDGQTSGAFF.

This clonotype was seen ten or more times. The chain joins TRBV12-3 or TRBV12-4 to TRBJ1-1; D uncertain. The CDR3 is 14 amino acids. V was trimmed by 1 base and J by 10 bases, leaving 16 bases between them. In DNA form, the CDR3 reads TGTGCCAGCAGTTTAGGGAGGGCCGACCCTGTAGCTTTCTTT. The encoded protein is CASSLGRADPVAFF.

This clonotype was seen a few times. The chain links TRBV25-1 to TRBJ2-1, with 9 nucleotides matching TRBD2. V was pared by 7 bases and J by 10 bases, with 8 bases of the junction left unmatched. The CDR3 is 13 residues long. Per the germline V gene, CDR1 is MGHDK and CDR2 is SYGVNS. The CDR3 DNA reads TGTGCCAGCATGCGGGAGGGTCTACCGGAGCAGTTCTTC. The encoded protein is CASMREGLPEQFF.

This clonotype appeared a few times. V usage is TRBV27 and J usage is TRBJ2-3; D may be TRBD2 (6 bases). Germline values: CDR1 MNHEY, CDR2 SMNVEV (reference sequence). Trimming removed 4 bases from V and 8 bases from J, with 16 bases in between. This CDR3 region has 14 residues. CDR3 coding DNA: TGTGCCAGCAGTTCGGGACTGGCAAGGGGTACGCAGTATTTT. It is translated as CASSSGLARGTQYF.